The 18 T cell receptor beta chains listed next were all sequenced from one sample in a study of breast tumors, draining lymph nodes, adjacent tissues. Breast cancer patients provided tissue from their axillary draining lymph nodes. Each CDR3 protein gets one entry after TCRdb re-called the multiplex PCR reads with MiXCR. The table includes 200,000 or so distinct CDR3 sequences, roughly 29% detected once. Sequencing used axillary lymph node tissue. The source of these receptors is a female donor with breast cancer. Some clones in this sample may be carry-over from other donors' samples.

The CDR3 bases are TGTGCCAGCAGCTTCCGTAGCGGGGGGAGGGAAAAACTGTTTTTT. The encoded protein is CASSFRSGGREKLFF. V is TRBV7-6 and J is TRBJ1-4; TRBD1 is a possible D gene (5 bases). Germline V gene sequence: CDR1 SGHVS, CDR2 FNYEAQ. Trimming left V 3 bases short and J 8 bases short, with 16 bases between. The CDR3 totals 15 residues.

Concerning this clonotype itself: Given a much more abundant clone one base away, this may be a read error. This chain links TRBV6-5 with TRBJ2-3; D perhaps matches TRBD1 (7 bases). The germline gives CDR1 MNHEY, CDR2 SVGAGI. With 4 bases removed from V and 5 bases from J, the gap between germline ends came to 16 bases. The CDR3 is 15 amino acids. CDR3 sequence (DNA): TGTGCCAGCAGTTTCAGGGGGGCCGGAATAGATACGCAGTATTTT. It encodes CASSFRGAGIDTQYF.

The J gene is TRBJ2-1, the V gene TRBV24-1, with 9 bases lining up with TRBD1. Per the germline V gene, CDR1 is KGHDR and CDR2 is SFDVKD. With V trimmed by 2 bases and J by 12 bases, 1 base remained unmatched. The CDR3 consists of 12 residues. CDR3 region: CATSDSGQGQFF. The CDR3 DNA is TGTGCCACCAGTGATTCGGGACAGGGGCAGTTCTTC.

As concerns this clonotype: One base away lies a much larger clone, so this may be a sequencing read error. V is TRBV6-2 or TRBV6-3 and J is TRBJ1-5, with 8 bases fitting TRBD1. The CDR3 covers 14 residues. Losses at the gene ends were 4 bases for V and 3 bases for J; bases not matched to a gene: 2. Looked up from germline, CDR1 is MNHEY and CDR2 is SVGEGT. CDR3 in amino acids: CASSLTGDNQPQHF. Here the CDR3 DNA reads TGTGCCAGCAGTTTGACAGGGGACAATCAGCCCCAGCATTTT.

CDR3 protein: CASRRGVSTDTQYF. CDR3 sequence (DNA): TGTGCCAGCAGGCGGGGTGTTAGCACAGATACGCAGTATTTT. The chain recombines TRBV2 with TRBJ2-3; the D gene is possibly TRBD2 (6 bases). CDR1 is SNHLY, CDR2 FYNNEI, per germline. The CDR3 extends over 14 amino acids. V was trimmed by 6 bases and J by 0 bases, leaving 10 bases between them.

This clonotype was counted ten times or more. The CDR3 region has the DNA TGTGCCAGCAGCCCCCCTGTGAGGTACGAGCAGTACTTC. The encoded protein is CASSPPVRYEQYF. The genes are TRBV7-2 and TRBJ2-7; no clear D gene. CDR3 length equals 13 residues. The ends were cut back, 5 bases at V and 4 bases at J, with 12 bases in the middle. Per the germline V gene, CDR1 is SGHTA and CDR2 is FQGNSA.

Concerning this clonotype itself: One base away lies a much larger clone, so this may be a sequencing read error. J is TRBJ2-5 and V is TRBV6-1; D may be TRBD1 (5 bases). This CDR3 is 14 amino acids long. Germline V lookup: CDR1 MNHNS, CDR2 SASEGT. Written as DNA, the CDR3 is TGTGCCAGCAGTGTCGCCAGGGCCCAAGAGACCCAGCACTTC. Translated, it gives CASSVARAQETQHF.

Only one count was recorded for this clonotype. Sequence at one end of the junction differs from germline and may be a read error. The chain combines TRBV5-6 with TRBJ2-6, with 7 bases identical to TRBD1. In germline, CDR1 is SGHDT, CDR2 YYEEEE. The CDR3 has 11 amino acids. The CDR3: CASSLDRGTAF. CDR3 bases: TGTGCCAGCAGCTTGGACAGGGGTACAGCTTTC.

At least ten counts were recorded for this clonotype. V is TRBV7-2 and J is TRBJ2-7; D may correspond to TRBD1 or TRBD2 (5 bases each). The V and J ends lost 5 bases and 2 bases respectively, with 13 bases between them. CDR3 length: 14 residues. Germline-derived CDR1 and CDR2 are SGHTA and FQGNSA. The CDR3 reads CASSSRDQPYEQYF. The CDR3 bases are TGTGCCAGCAGCAGCCGGGACCAACCCTACGAGCAGTACTTC.

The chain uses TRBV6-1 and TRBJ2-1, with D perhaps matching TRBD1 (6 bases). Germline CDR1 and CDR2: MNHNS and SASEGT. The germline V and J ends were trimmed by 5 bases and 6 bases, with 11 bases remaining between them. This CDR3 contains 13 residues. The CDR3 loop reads CASSHSRGNEQFF. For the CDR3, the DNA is TGTGCCAGCAGTCACTCCAGGGGCAATGAGCAGTTCTTC.

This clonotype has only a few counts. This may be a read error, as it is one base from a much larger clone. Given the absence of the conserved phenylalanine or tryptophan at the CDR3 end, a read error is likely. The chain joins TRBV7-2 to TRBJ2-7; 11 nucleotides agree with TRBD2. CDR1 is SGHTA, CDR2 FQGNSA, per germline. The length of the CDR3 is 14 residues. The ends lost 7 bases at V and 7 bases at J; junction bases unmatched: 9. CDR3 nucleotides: TGTGCCAGCACGCCGACTAGCGGGAAATATGAGCAGTACCTC. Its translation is CASTPTSGKYEQYL.

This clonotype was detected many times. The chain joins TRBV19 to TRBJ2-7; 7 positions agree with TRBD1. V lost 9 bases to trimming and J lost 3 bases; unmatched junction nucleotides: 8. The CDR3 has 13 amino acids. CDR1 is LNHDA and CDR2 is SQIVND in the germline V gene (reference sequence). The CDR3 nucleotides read TGTGCCAGCTCAAAGTCAGGGGGCTACGAGCAGTACTTC. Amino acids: CASSKSGGYEQYF.

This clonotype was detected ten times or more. Here the CDR3 reads CASSSGDPGRDEQFF. CDR3 nucleotides: TGTGCCAGCAGCTCCGGGGACCCCGGGAGGGATGAGCAGTTCTTC. The chain uses TRBV7-8 and TRBJ2-1, with 8 nucleotides matching TRBD2. Germline assignment: CDR1 SGHVS and CDR2 FQNEAQ. The CDR3 loop spans 15 amino acids. J was trimmed by 8 bases and V by 4 bases; bases with no gene match: 10.

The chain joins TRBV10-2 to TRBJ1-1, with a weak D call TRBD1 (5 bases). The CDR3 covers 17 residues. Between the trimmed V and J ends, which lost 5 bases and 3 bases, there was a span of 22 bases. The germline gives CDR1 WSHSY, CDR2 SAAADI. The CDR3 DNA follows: TGCGCCAGCAGTTTTGGATTTAGGGGCAGCGGGGACACTGAAGCTTTCTTT. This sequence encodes CASSFGFRGSGDTEAFF.

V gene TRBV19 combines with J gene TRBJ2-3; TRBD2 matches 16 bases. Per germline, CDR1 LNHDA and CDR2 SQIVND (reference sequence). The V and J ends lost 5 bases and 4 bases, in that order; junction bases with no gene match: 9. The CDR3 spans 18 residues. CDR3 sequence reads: CASSPGLAGGPASDTQYF. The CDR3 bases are TGTGCCAGTAGTCCGGGACTAGCGGGAGGGCCTGCGTCAGATACGCAGTATTTT.

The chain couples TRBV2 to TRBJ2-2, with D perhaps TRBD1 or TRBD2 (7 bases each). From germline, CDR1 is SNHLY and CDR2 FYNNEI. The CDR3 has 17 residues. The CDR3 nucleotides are TGTGCTAGGGACACAAGGGGGGGACAGACTAACACCGGGGAGCTGTTTTTT. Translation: CARDTRGGQTNTGELFF.

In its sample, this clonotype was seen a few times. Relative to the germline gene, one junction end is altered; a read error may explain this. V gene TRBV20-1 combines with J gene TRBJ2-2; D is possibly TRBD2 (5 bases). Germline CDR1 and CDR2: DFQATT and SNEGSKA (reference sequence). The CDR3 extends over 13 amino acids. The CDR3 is CSATTRNKRGAVF. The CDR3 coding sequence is TGCAGTGCTACGACCCGGAACAAACGGGGAGCTGTTTTT.

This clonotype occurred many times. The DNA for the CDR3 is TGTGCCAGCAGCTTAGGGGTAGTATCCTACAATGAGCAGTTCTTC. This encodes CASSLGVVSYNEQFF. V gene TRBV7-2 combines with J gene TRBJ2-1; D is ambiguous. With 1 base removed from V and 1 base from J, the gap between germline ends came to 8 bases. The CDR3 extends over 15 amino acids. CDR1 SGHTA and CDR2 FQGNSA come from the germline V gene.